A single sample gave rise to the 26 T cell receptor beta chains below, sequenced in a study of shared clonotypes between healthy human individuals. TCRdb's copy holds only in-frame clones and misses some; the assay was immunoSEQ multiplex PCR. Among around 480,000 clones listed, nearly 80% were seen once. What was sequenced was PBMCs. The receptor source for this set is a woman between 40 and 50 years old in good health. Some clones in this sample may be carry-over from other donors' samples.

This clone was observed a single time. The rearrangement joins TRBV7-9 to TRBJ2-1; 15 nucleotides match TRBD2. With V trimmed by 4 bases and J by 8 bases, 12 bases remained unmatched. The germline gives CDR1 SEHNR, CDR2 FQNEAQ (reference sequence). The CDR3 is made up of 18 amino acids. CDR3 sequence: CASSSGLAGGSPGDEQFF. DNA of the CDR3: TGTGCCAGCAGCTCGGGACTAGCGGGAGGTTCCCCCGGGGATGAGCAGTTCTTC.

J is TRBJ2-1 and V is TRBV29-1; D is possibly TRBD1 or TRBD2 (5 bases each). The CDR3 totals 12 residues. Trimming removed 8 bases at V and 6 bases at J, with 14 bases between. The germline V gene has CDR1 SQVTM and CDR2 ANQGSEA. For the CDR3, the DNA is TGCAGCCTAGGGGTGGCGGGCAATGAGCAGTTCTTC. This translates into CSLGVAGNEQFF.

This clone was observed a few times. The DNA of the CDR3 is TGTGCCGGATCTACAGGGGGCCAAGAGACCCAGTACTTC. This translates into CAGSTGGQETQYF. The rearrangement links TRBV2 to TRBJ2-5; TRBD1 matches at 8 bases. The CDR3 length is 13 residues. Losses at the gene ends were 11 bases for V and 1 base for J; bases not matched to a gene: 6. Germline assignment: CDR1 SNHLY and CDR2 FYNNEI.

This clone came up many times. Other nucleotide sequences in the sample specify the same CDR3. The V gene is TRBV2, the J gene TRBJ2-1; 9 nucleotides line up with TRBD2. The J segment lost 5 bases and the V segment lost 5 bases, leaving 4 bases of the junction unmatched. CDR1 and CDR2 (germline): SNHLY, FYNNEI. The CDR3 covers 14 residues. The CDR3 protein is CASSPGTSNNEQFF. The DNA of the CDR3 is TGTGCCAGCAGTCCCGGGACTAGCAACAATGAGCAGTTCTTC.

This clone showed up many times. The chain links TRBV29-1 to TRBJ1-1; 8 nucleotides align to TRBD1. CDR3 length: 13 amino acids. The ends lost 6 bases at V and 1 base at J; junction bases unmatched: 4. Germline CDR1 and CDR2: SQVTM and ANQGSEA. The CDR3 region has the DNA TGCAGCGTGCCCGGGACAGGGAACACTGAAGCTTTCTTT. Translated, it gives CSVPGTGNTEAFF.

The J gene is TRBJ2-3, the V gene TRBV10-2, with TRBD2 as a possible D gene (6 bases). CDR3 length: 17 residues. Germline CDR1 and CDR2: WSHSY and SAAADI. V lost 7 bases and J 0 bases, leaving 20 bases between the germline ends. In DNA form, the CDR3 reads TGCGCCAGCAAAAGGGGTAGCGGCACTTACAGCACAGATACGCAGTATTTT. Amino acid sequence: CASKRGSGTYSTDTQYF.

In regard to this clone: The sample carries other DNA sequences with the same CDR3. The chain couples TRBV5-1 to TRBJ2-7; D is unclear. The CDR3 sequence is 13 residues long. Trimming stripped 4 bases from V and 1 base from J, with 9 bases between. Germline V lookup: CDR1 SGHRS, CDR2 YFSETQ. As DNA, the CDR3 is TGCGCCAGCAGCCCGGGCAGGTCCTACGAGCAGTACTTC. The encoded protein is CASSPGRSYEQYF.

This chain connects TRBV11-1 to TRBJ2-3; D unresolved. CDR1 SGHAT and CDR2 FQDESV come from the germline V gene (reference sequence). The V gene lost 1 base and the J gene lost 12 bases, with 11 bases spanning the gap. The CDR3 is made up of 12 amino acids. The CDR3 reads CASSLGTGRQYF. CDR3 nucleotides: TGTGCCAGCAGCTTAGGAACCGGCCGCCAGTATTTT.

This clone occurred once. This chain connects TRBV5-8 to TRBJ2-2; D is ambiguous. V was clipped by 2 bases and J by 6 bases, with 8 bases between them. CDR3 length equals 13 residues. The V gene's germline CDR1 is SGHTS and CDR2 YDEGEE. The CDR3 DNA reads TGTGCCAGCAGCTTTCTACGGGCCGGGGAGCTGTTTTTT. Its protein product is CASSFLRAGELFF.

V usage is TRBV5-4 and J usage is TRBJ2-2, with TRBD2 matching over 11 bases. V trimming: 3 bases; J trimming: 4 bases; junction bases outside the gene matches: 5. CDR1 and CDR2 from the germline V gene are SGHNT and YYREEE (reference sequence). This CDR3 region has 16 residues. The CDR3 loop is CASSSLAGGSTGELFF. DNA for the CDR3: TGTGCCAGCAGCTCTCTAGCGGGAGGTTCCACCGGGGAGCTGTTTTTT.

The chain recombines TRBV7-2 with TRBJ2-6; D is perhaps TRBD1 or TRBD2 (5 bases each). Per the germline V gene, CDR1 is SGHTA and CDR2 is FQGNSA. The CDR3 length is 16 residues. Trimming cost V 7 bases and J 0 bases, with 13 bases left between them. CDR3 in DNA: TGTGCCAGCACCCCGGGGACCTTCTCTGGGGCCAACGTCCTGACTTTC. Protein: CASTPGTFSGANVLTF. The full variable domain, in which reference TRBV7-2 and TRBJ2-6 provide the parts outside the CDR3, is GAGVSQSPSNKVTEKGKDVELRCDPISGHTALYWYRQSLGQGLEFLIYFQGNSAPDKSGLPSDRFSAERTGGSVSTLTIQRTQQEDSAVYLCASTPGTFSGANVLTFGAGSRLTVL.

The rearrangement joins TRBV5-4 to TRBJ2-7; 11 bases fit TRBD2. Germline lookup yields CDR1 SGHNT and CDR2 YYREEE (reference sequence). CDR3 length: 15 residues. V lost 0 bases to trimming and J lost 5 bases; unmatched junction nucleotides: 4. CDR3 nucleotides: TGTGCCAGCAGCTTGGAACTAGCGGGAGCTGACGAGCAGTACTTC. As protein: CASSLELAGADEQYF.

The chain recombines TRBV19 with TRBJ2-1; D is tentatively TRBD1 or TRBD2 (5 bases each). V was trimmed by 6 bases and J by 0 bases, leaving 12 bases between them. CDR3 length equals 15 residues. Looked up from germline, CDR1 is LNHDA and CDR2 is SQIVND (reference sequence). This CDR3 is CASRRDGNSYNEQFF. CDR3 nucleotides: TGTGCCAGTAGAAGGGACGGCAACTCCTACAATGAGCAGTTCTTC.

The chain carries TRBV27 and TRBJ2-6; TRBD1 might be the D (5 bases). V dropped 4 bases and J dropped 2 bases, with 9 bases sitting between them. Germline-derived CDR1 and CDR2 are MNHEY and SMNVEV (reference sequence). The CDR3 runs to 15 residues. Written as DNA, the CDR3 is TGTGCCAGCAGTTCACAGGTTACTGGGGCCAACGTCCTGACTTTC. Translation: CASSSQVTGANVLTF.

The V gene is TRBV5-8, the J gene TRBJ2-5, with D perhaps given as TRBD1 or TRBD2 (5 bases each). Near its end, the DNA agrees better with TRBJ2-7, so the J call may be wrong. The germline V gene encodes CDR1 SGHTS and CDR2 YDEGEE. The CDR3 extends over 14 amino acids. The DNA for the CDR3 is TGTGCCAGCAGCCGGGACCGAGTAATCTACGAGCAGTACTTC. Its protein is CASSRDRVIYEQYF.

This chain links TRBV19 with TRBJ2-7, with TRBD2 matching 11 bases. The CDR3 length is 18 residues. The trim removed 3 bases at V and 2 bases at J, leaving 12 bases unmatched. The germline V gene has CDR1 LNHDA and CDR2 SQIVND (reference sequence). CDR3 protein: CASSMRLAGFGRTYEQYF. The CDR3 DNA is TGTGCCAGTAGTATGAGACTAGCGGGATTCGGGAGGACCTACGAGCAGTACTTC.

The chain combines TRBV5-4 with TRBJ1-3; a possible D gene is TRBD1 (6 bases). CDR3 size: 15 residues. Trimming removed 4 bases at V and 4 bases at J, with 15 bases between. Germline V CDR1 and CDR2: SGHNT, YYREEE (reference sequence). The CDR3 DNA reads TGTGCCAGCAGCAGGGGGACCTCGGGCGGAAACACCATATATTTT. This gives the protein CASSRGTSGGNTIYF.

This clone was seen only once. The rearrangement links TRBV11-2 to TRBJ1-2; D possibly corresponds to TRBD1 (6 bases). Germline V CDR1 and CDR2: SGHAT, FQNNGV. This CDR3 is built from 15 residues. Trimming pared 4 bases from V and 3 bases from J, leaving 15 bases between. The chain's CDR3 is CASSSNQGPHYGYTF. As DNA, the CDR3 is TGTGCCAGCAGCTCAAATCAGGGGCCCCACTATGGCTACACCTTC.

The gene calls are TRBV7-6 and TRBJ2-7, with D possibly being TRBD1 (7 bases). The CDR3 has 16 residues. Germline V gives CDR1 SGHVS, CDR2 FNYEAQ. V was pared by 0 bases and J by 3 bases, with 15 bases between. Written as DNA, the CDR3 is TGTGCCAGCAGCTTAGCCCCTCAGGGGGGAAACTACGAGCAGTACTTC. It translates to CASSLAPQGGNYEQYF.

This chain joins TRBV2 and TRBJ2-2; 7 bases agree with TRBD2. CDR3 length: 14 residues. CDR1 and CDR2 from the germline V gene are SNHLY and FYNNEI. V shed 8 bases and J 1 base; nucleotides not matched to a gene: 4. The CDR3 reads CASCLAVNTGELFF. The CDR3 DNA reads TGTGCCAGCTGTCTAGCGGTGAACACCGGGGAGCTGTTTTTT.

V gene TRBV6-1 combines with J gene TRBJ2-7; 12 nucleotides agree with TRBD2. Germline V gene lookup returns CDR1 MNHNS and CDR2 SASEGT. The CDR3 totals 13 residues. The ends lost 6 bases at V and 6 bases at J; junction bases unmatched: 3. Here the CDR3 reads CASRLAGGAEQYF. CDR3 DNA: TGTGCCAGCAGACTAGCGGGAGGAGCCGAGCAGTACTTC.

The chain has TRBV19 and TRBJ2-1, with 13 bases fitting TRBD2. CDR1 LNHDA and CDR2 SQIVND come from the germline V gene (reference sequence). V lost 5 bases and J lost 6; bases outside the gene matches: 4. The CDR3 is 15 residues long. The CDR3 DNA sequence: TGTGCCAGTAGTGGGAGGACTAGCGGGAGCAATGAGCAGTTCTTC. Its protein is CASSGRTSGSNEQFF.

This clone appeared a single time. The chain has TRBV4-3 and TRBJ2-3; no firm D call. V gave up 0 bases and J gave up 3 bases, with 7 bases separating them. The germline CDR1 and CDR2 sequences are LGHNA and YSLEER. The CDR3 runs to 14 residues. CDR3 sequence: CASSQESPTDTQYF. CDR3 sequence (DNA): TGCGCCAGCAGCCAAGAAAGCCCAACAGATACGCAGTATTTT.

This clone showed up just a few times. The DNA for the CDR3 is TGTGCCAGCAGTCCCAGGAGACTAACCAATGAGCAGTTCTTC. Translation: CASSPRRLTNEQFF. The V gene is TRBV6-5, the J gene TRBJ2-1; possibly TRBD2 for D (5 bases). This CDR3 is 14 amino acids long. Between the trimmed V and J ends, which lost 5 bases and 6 bases, there was a span of 14 bases. In germline, CDR1 is MNHEY, CDR2 SVGAGI.

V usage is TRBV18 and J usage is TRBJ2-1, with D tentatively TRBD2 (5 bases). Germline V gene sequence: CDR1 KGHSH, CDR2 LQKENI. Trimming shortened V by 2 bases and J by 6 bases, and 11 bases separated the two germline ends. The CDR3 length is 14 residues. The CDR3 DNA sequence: TGTGCCAGCTCACCAGGGGATCGGGGCAATGAGCAGTTCTTC. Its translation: CASSPGDRGNEQFF.

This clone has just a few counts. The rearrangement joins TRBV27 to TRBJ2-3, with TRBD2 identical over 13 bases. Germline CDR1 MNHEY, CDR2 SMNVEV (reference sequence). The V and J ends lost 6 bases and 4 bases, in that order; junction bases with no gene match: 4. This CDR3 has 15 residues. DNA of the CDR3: TGTGCCAGCAGGGGGACTAGCGGGAAGCCAGATACGCAGTATTTT. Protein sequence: CASRGTSGKPDTQYF.